The present T cell receptor (beta chain) was sequenced within a study of spatial heterogeneity in lung cancer. Study overall: Compared with alpha-chain sequences, beta-chain sequences were consistently detected in greater numbers. On average, each unique TCR and UMI combination appeared more than ten times in raw reads. The study, taken as a whole, reports: Ubiquitous expanded tumor TCRs showed up in blood more at resection than follow-up.

Trimming shortened V by 0 bases and J by 4 bases, and 13 bases separated the two germline ends. CDR3 size: 15 residues. Looked up from germline, CDR1 is SGHAT and CDR2 is FQNNGV. All TCR cDNA molecules were individually tagged with a unique molecular identifier. MiXCR, run by TCRdb on the 5' RACE reads, gives a single entry per CDR3 protein. The sample carries 75,000 to 85,000 distinct CDR3 sequences, about 20% recorded once. Specified time point: sample taken at primary tumor resection. TCRs were sequenced from unsorted whole RNA of tumor, nontumor lung or PBMC. Points on this clonotype: Its antigen is not identified.

This TCR came from a male donor with early-stage non-small cell lung cancer. The chain recombines TRBV11-2 with TRBJ2-7, with D perhaps matching TRBD2 (5 bases). The sample in question was PBMCs, obtained at surgery. The CDR3 region is CASSLEDSAIYEQYF. The DNA for the CDR3 is TGTGCCAGCAGCTTAGAAGATAGCGCGATTTACGAGCAGTACTTC. The full variable domain, in which reference TRBV11-2 and TRBJ2-7 provide the parts outside the CDR3, is EAGVAQSPRYKIIEKRQSVAFWCNPISGHATLYWYQQILGQGPKLLIQFQNNGVVDDSQLPKDRFSAERLKGVDSTLKIQPAKLEDSAVYLCASSLEDSAIYEQYFGPGTRLTVT.